Presented here are 23 T cell receptor beta chains from one specimen sequenced in a study of human T cells and chemical hapten exposure. Time point described: patch test 3, about 24 weeks after DPC sensitization. Stated treatment: therapeutic diphenylcyclopropenone sensitization with weekly scalp DPC. TCRdb recomputed calls from the RACE reads with MiXCR, one row per CDR3 protein. The sample shows 70,000 or so distinct CDR3 sequences, roughly 10% of them seen only once. This specimen was whole blood, taken in connection with sensitization to the hapten diphenylcyclopropenone (DPC). The receptors were gathered from a woman in her 50s with alopecia areata. Some clones in this sample may be carry-over from other donors' samples.

This clonotype was detected a few times. This chain connects TRBV9 to TRBJ2-3; D is ambiguous. Trimming stripped 5 bases from V and 6 bases from J, with 16 bases between. CDR3 length: 14 residues. Germline V gives CDR1 SGDLS, CDR2 YYNGEE. The chain's CDR3 is CASSHSDSRDTQYF. CDR3 sequence (DNA): TGTGCCAGCAGTCATTCTGACTCCCGCGATACGCAGTATTTT.

This clonotype was observed many times. This chain uses TRBV11-2 with TRBJ2-7; D may be TRBD2 (6 bases). Deletions cut 4 bases from V and 2 bases from J, with 12 bases between. Germline CDR1 is SGHAT and CDR2 is FQNNGV. CDR3 length equals 14 residues. The CDR3 reads CASSSPRGAYEQYF. The CDR3 coding sequence is TGTGCCAGCAGCTCCCCCCGCGGGGCCTACGAGCAGTACTTC.

V gene TRBV28 combines with J gene TRBJ2-7; TRBD2 matches at 10 bases. The germline gives CDR1 MDHEN, CDR2 SYDVKM. Trimming cost V 6 bases and J 7 bases; bases outside gene matches: 3. The CDR3 covers 12 residues. CDR3 amino acids: CASSRTSGEQYF. In DNA form, the CDR3 reads TGTGCCAGCAGCAGGACTAGCGGAGAGCAGTACTTC.

In its sample, this clonotype was seen many times. In DNA form, the CDR3 reads TGTGCCAGCAGAGCACAGGGGGCTAACTATGGCTACACCTTC. Amino acids: CASRAQGANYGYTF. The rearrangement uses TRBV3-1 and TRBJ1-2, with 8 nucleotides matching TRBD1. CDR1 and CDR2 from the germline V gene are LGHDT and YNNKEL (reference sequence). The CDR3 length is 14 residues. V lost 6 bases and J lost 0; bases outside the gene matches: 3.

This clonotype was found a few times. This chain links TRBV7-9 with TRBJ2-2, with 8 bases that match TRBD2. Looked up from germline, CDR1 is SEHNR and CDR2 is FQNEAQ (reference sequence). V dropped 6 bases and J dropped 7; count of bases not matched to a gene: 16. The CDR3 spans 17 residues. This CDR3 reads CASSSSVYGRAHGELFF. The CDR3 DNA is TGTGCCAGCAGTTCTAGCGTTTACGGGAGGGCCCACGGGGAGCTGTTTTTT.

This clonotype has only one observation. One base away lies a much larger clone, so this may be a sequencing read error. J is TRBJ1-1 and V is TRBV6-5; D is unclear. V lost 0 bases to trimming and J lost 10 bases, with 6 bases between them. CDR3 size: 11 residues. CDR1 MNHEY and CDR2 SVGAGI come from the germline V gene. CDR3 residues: CASSYSITAFF. CDR3 nucleotide sequence: TGTGCCAGCAGTTACTCGATTACAGCTTTCTTT.

This clonotype was picked up a small number of times. The V gene is TRBV7-6, the J gene TRBJ1-6; 7 positions match TRBD1. V lost 8 bases and J lost 6; bases outside the gene matches: 4. Per the germline V gene, CDR1 is SGHVS and CDR2 is FNYEAQ. The CDR3 runs to 13 residues. The CDR3 loop reads CASRDSVNSPLHF. CDR3 nucleotide sequence: TGTGCCAGCCGGGACAGCGTTAATTCACCCCTCCACTTT. The full variable domain, completed using reference TRBV7-6 and TRBJ1-6, is GAGVSQSPRYKVTKRGQDVALRCDPISGHVSLYWYRQALGQGPEFLTYFNYEAQQDKSGLPNDRFSAERPEGSISTLTIQRTEQRDSAMYRCASRDSVNSPLHFGNGTRLTVT.

This clonotype was counted only a few times. This chain links TRBV5-1 with TRBJ2-3, with a weak D call TRBD1 (5 bases). CDR1 and CDR2 from the germline V gene are SGHRS and YFSETQ. This CDR3 is 15 amino acids long. Between the trimmed V and J ends, which lost 0 bases and 2 bases, there was a span of 10 bases. CDR3 loop: CASSLERGDTDTQYF. The CDR3 nucleotides read TGCGCCAGCAGCTTGGAAAGGGGTGACACAGATACGCAGTATTTT.

The rearrangement uses TRBV12-3 or TRBV12-4 and TRBJ2-3; tentatively, D is TRBD1 (5 bases). This CDR3 region has 11 residues. Trimming pared 6 bases from V and 9 bases from J, leaving 10 bases between. The CDR3 loop reads CASRWQGTQYF. The CDR3, as DNA: TGTGCCAGCAGGTGGCAGGGAACGCAGTATTTT.

This clonotype was recorded many times. The chain's CDR3 is CASKIQTDYEQYF. CDR3 nucleotides: TGTGCCAGCAAGATCCAGACAGACTACGAGCAGTACTTC. The chain couples TRBV28 to TRBJ2-7, with D perhaps matching TRBD1 (5 bases). The CDR3 consists of 13 residues. From germline, CDR1 is MDHEN and CDR2 SYDVKM. The V and J ends lost 7 bases and 3 bases respectively, with 13 bases between them.

This clonotype has at least ten counts. This chain links TRBV7-8 with TRBJ1-5; D ambiguous. Between the trimmed V and J ends, which lost 4 bases and 6 bases, there was a span of 22 bases. The CDR3 is 17 residues long. Germline V gene lookup returns CDR1 SGHVS and CDR2 FQNEAQ. The CDR3 nucleotides read TGTGCCAGCAGCTACCGAGGTGGCGGCGCTAGTCTTCAGCCCCAGCATTTT. Its translation: CASSYRGGGASLQPQHF. The whole variable domain, filled in from reference TRBV7-8 and TRBJ1-5, reads GAGVSQSPRYKVAKRGQDVALRCDPISGHVSLFWYQQALGQGPEFLTYFQNEAQLDKSGLPSDRFFAERPEGSVSTLKIQRTQQEDSAVYLCASSYRGGGASLQPQHFGDGTRLSIL.

This clonotype was observed many times. V and J are TRBV20-1 and TRBJ1-1, with D uncertain. The CDR3 has 14 amino acids. V was cut by 1 base and J by 1 base, with 10 bases left in between. CDR1 and CDR2 (germline): DFQATT, SNEGSKA (reference sequence). The CDR3 region is CSARVEGGNTEAFF. The CDR3 nucleotides read TGCAGTGCTAGAGTGGAGGGAGGGAACACTGAAGCTTTCTTT.

This chain connects TRBV2 to TRBJ2-1, with D uncertain. The CDR3 runs to 14 residues. Per germline, CDR1 SNHLY and CDR2 FYNNEI. V lost 1 base and J 12 bases, leaving 16 bases between the germline ends. CDR3 loop: CASSEGDLLSGQFF. In DNA form, the CDR3 reads TGTGCCAGCAGTGAAGGGGATTTGCTGTCCGGGCAGTTCTTC.

The sample holds many counts of this clonotype. V usage is TRBV5-1 and J usage is TRBJ2-3, with D possibly being TRBD2 (6 bases). V lost 5 bases and J 4 bases, leaving 8 bases between the germline ends. This CDR3 has 12 amino acids. Germline CDR1 is SGHRS and CDR2 is YFSETQ. The CDR3 nucleotides are TGCGCCAGCAGGGACTACGCAGATACGCAGTATTTT. It encodes CASRDYADTQYF.

This clonotype was counted many times. V gene TRBV7-2 combines with J gene TRBJ2-7, with D perhaps TRBD2 (7 bases). V was cut by 5 bases and J by 4 bases, with 15 bases left in between. The CDR3 runs 14 residues. Germline CDR1 SGHTA, CDR2 FQGNSA. The CDR3 is CASSPHGGRYEQYF. The CDR3 nucleotides are TGTGCCAGCAGCCCCCACGGGGGGCGGTACGAGCAGTACTTC.

The sample holds many counts of this clonotype. The chain uses TRBV7-2 and TRBJ2-3, with D uncertain. This CDR3 has 14 amino acids. The germline CDR1 and CDR2 sequences are SGHTA and FQGNSA. V lost 0 bases and J 2 bases, leaving 6 bases between the germline ends. The CDR3 reads CASSLAGYTDTQYF. The CDR3 DNA follows: TGTGCCAGCAGCTTAGCGGGGTACACAGATACGCAGTATTTT.

This clonotype was seen only a few times. CDR3: CASPIQETQYF. The DNA for the CDR3 is TGTGCCAGCCCTATTCAAGAGACCCAGTACTTC. V and J are TRBV2 and TRBJ2-5; D is unresolved. Trimming stripped 8 bases from V and 2 bases from J, with 6 bases between. The CDR3 is 11 residues long. Germline assignment: CDR1 SNHLY and CDR2 FYNNEI. The full variable domain, completed using reference TRBV2 and TRBJ2-5, is EPEVTQTPSHQVTQMGQEVILRCVPISNHLYFYWYRQILGQKVEFLVSFYNNEISEKSEIFDDQFSVERPDGSNFTLKIRSTKLEDSAMYFCASPIQETQYFGPGTRLLVL.

This chain connects TRBV11-2 to TRBJ2-7, with 7 bases that match TRBD2. V lost 6 bases and J lost 3; bases outside the gene matches: 11. The CDR3 spans 15 residues. Germline values: CDR1 SGHAT, CDR2 FQNNGV. The CDR3 nucleotides read TGTGCCAGCAGTTTTAGGTGGGAGGGCCGCTACGAGCAGTACTTC. Translated: CASSFRWEGRYEQYF.

This clonotype was counted at least ten times. The chain employs TRBV12-3 or TRBV12-4 and TRBJ2-3; perhaps TRBD2 as D (6 bases). V dropped 3 bases and J dropped 0 bases, with 19 bases sitting between them. This CDR3 spans 18 amino acids. The CDR3 spells CASSLEERVTHSTDTQYF. The CDR3 DNA sequence: TGTGCCAGCAGTTTGGAGGAGCGGGTAACCCATAGCACAGATACGCAGTATTTT.

This clonotype has more than one count but fewer than ten. This chain links TRBV11-2 with TRBJ1-6, with no clear D. The CDR3 loop spans 14 amino acids. Germline V gives CDR1 SGHAT, CDR2 FQNNGV. V lost 3 bases to trimming and J lost 1 base, with 4 bases between them. CDR3 DNA sequence: TGTGCCAGCAGCTTGGGATCCTATAATTCACCCCTCCACTTT. Translation gives CASSLGSYNSPLHF. Full variable domain (rest looked up from reference TRBV11-2 and TRBJ1-6): EAGVAQSPRYKIIEKRQSVAFWCNPISGHATLYWYQQILGQGPKLLIQFQNNGVVDDSQLPKDRFSAERLKGVDSTLKIQPAKLEDSAVYLCASSLGSYNSPLHFGNGTRLTVT.

The V and J genes are TRBV6-6 and TRBJ1-5; 9 positions match TRBD1. The CDR3 contains 17 residues. In germline, CDR1 is MNHNY, CDR2 SVGAGI (reference sequence). V lost 5 bases, J lost 3 bases, and 11 bases stayed unmatched. The chain's CDR3 is CASSKRQGVDDNQPQHF. The CDR3, as DNA: TGTGCCAGCAGTAAGAGACAGGGGGTCGATGACAATCAGCCCCAGCATTTT.

This clonotype turned up a few times. CDR3 in amino acids: CASTRDGTYEQYF. CDR3 DNA: TGTGCCAGCACCCGAGACGGTACCTACGAGCAGTACTTC. The chain employs TRBV27 and TRBJ2-7; D is ambiguous. The CDR3 length is 13 residues. The germline CDR1 and CDR2 sequences are MNHEY and SMNVEV (reference sequence). With 7 bases removed from V and 2 bases from J, the gap between germline ends came to 12 bases.

V and J are TRBV7-6 and TRBJ2-7; D ambiguous. This CDR3 is 14 amino acids long. The germline CDR1 and CDR2 sequences are SGHVS and FNYEAQ. Trimming stripped 2 bases from V and 1 base from J, with 9 bases between. This CDR3 reads CASSLFLSSYEQYF. As DNA, the CDR3 is TGTGCCAGCAGCTTATTTCTGAGTTCCTACGAGCAGTACTTC.